This T cell receptor beta chain is drawn from a study of OX40 agonist ivuxolimab in advanced cancers. Study details: Dose-escalation subjects each had hepatocellular carcinoma, melanoma, renal cell or head and neck cancer. Study conclusions and caveats: CD4+ T cells averaged fewer expanded clones than CD8+ T cells. The CD4+ and CD8+ T cells in the blood had expanded clonally by week 6 at 0.1 to 3.0 mg/kg.

Trimming left V 2 bases short and J 0 bases short, with 17 bases between. The CDR3 covers 18 residues. Germline values: CDR1 MNHNS, CDR2 SASEGT. Libraries were prepared by immunoSEQ multiplex PCR; TCRdb keeps only in-frame clonotypes and omits some of them. The sample holds about 99,000 clones, around nine tenths seen once. The timepoints at which blood was sampled were baseline, cycle 4 day 1, and cycle 7 day 1. The table lists this clone with a few counts. Its antigen remains unknown. The sequence was obtained from an adult with an advanced solid tumor such as melanoma, head and neck, liver or kidney cancer. The chain is built from TRBV6-1 and TRBJ1-5, with D tentatively TRBD1 (5 bases). The sequences come from CD4+ or CD8+ T cells sorted from blood, collected in a trial of the OX40 agonist ivuxolimab. Here the CDR3 reads CASSEYQPGRSSNQPQHF. As DNA, the CDR3 is TGTGCCAGCAGTGAATATCAGCCGGGACGGTCTAGCAATCAGCCCCAGCATTTT.